This TCR beta chain was sequenced for a study of T cells after yellow fever vaccination. About the research overall: Some fractions had low cell numbers, and these were prepared with SMART-Seq v4 Ultra Low Input. Points from the study as a whole: Clonotypes appearing in both CD4 and CD8 compartments existed, and their share was small. The bulk population could contribute abundant contaminating clonotypes to FACS-sorted repertoires.

In the case of this clonotype: Its specificity is unknown. At one of its ends the junction is not consistent with the germline gene, which may arise from a read error.

5'RACE template switching generated TCR cDNA, adding a universal primer site and UMIs. TCRdb re-analysed the 5' RACE reads in MiXCR, keeping a single row per CDR3 protein. Of under 550,000 distinct CDR3 sequences listed, about a fifth are singletons. Germline CDR1 MNHNS, CDR2 SASEGT. The CDR3 has 16 amino acids. The TCR originated in a man aged 18 to 30 who received the YFV17D yellow fever vaccine. J is TRBJ1-4 and V is TRBV6-1; D is perhaps TRBD1 (6 bases). Sequences were derived from PBMCs, sampled 21 days after the first yellow fever vaccination. CDR3 nucleotide sequence: TGTGCCAGCACCTGGAAGGGGGGGCTGACGGCTGAAGAACTGTTTTTT. Encoded protein: CASTWKGGLTAEELFF.